The present TCR beta chain was sequenced within a study of T cell responses to AZD1222 COVID-19 vaccine. The method was immunoSEQ multiplex PCR; TCRdb's version includes in-frame clones alone and lacks a portion of them. The sample carries 110,000 to 150,000 clones, around 93% recorded once. This CDR3 is built from 15 residues. V was pared by 5 bases and J by 8 bases, with 19 bases between. Germline CDR1 and CDR2: LNHDA and SQIVND (reference sequence). Sequenced here: peripheral blood, sampled 28 days after the second AZD1222 dose. V is TRBV19 and J is TRBJ2-1, with D perhaps assigned TRBD1 or TRBD2 (5 bases each). This sequence originates from an adult who received the AZD1222 COVID-19 vaccine. The CDR3: CASSSRPGPRDEQFF. The DNA of the CDR3 is TGTGCCAGTAGTTCTCGACCGGGACCTCGGGATGAGCAGTTCTTC.